One sample yielded the 23 T cell receptor beta chains listed below, sequenced in a study of T-cell reconstitution after alpha-beta-depleted transplantation in children listed by TCRdb under 2016. Receptor libraries were prepared by PCR. Sequencing was carried out with an Illumina HiSeq 2500. TCR libraries were prepared with molecular barcoding, using unique molecular identifiers to normalize TCRbeta repertoire quantification. Through fastp at Q25 and MiXCR, TCRdb rebuilt clones from the public reads, retaining in-frame beta chains. Each CDR3 protein appears once, grouped with its most common genes and DNA. Here the sample has about 240,000 distinct CDR3 sequences; more than 20% occur a single time. The ten largest clones represent approximately 2.5% of the sample. In light of the paper, this sample's treatment or condition label describes: allogeneic hematopoietic cell transplantation with graft depleted of TCRalphabeta T cells and CD19 B cells.

Here the sequenced sample was PBMCs, taken before TCRalphabeta/CD19-depleted stem cell transplant. These receptors were collected from a girl aged 2-10 years with Fanconi anemia, due to receive a stem cell transplant.

This clonotype appeared many times. The rearrangement joins TRBV20-1 to TRBJ2-1; D ambiguous. V lost 0 bases and J 11 bases, leaving 11 bases between the germline ends. From germline, CDR1 is DFQATT and CDR2 SNEGSKA (reference sequence). The CDR3 totals 12 residues. For the CDR3, the DNA is TGCAGTGCTAGAGACTTGGCGTCAAAGCAGTTCTTC. This encodes CSARDLASKQFF.

This chain connects TRBV6-5 to TRBJ1-2; 7 bases match TRBD1. With V trimmed by 2 bases and J by 4 bases, 4 bases remained unmatched. CDR3 size: 14 residues. The germline V gene encodes CDR1 MNHEY and CDR2 SVGAGI. CDR3 nucleotides: TGTGCCAGCAGTTACCCGACAGGGTTCTATGGCTACACCTTC. It specifies CASSYPTGFYGYTF.

This clonotype was seen ten or more times. This sequence joins TRBV5-6 and TRBJ1-3; the match to TRBD1 covers 8 bases. Germline V gene lookup returns CDR1 SGHDT and CDR2 YYEEEE. Germline trimming cut 4 bases from V and 4 bases from J; bases unmatched to any gene: 7. This CDR3 has 15 amino acids. The CDR3 loop reads CASSSYRGSGNTIYF. CDR3 sequence (DNA): TGTGCCAGCAGCAGTTACAGGGGGTCCGGAAACACCATATATTTT.

This clonotype was seen many times. The chain joins TRBV20-1 to TRBJ1-4; 7 bases match TRBD1. J was trimmed by 5 bases and V by 3 bases; bases with no gene match: 3. This CDR3 region has 13 residues. Germline-derived CDR1 and CDR2 are DFQATT and SNEGSKA (reference sequence). CDR3 amino acids: CSARGRGNEKLFF. The DNA for the CDR3 is TGCAGTGCTAGGGGCAGGGGGAATGAAAAACTGTTTTTT.

The V gene is TRBV5-1, the J gene TRBJ2-1; D is tentatively TRBD1 or TRBD2 (5 bases each). CDR1 SGHRS and CDR2 YFSETQ come from the germline V gene. This CDR3 spans 14 amino acids. The V end lost 5 bases, the J end lost 0 bases, and 9 bases lay between the germline ends. CDR3 sequence: CASRMGTSYNEQFF. The CDR3, as DNA: TGCGCCAGCAGGATGGGGACCTCCTACAATGAGCAGTTCTTC.

The chain has TRBV29-1 and TRBJ1-2; D remains ambiguous. The V gene's germline CDR1 is SQVTM and CDR2 ANQGSEA. Between the trimmed V and J ends, which lost 0 bases and 4 bases, there was a span of 9 bases. The CDR3 runs 13 residues. The CDR3 reads CSVEEDGGYGYTF. The CDR3 nucleotides are TGCAGCGTTGAAGAGGACGGAGGCTATGGCTACACCTTC.

The chain uses TRBV6-5 and TRBJ2-1; tentatively, D is TRBD1 or TRBD2 (5 bases each). With 4 bases removed from V and 5 bases from J, the gap between germline ends came to 15 bases. CDR1 MNHEY and CDR2 SVGAGI come from the germline V gene. This CDR3 contains 15 residues. CDR3 loop: CASSSYEGRDNEQFF. The CDR3, as DNA: TGTGCCAGCAGTTCCTACGAGGGGAGAGACAATGAGCAGTTCTTC.

There are a few counts of this clonotype. The gene calls are TRBV6-4 and TRBJ2-7; 14 bases fit TRBD2. Germline V lookup: CDR1 MRHNA, CDR2 SNTAGT. This CDR3 spans 19 amino acids. The trim removed 6 bases at V and 0 bases at J, leaving 13 bases unmatched. The CDR3 bases are TGTGCCAGCAGCCCTCTGGGACTAGCGGGGGCCATAAGCTCCTACGAGCAGTACTTC. It specifies CASSPLGLAGAISSYEQYF.

The genes are TRBV7-3 and TRBJ2-1; TRBD2 aligns across 10 bases. The germline V gene encodes CDR1 SGHTA and CDR2 FQGTGA. The CDR3 loop spans 15 amino acids. J lost 9 bases, V lost 0 bases, and 5 bases had no gene match. This CDR3 is CASSLTGVAGGEQFF. As DNA, the CDR3 is TGTGCCAGCAGCTTAACAGGGGTAGCGGGGGGTGAGCAGTTCTTC.

The V gene is TRBV29-1, the J gene TRBJ2-3, with 7 bases aligning to TRBD1. The germline V gene has CDR1 SQVTM and CDR2 ANQGSEA. The CDR3 is 14 amino acids. V was clipped by 7 bases and J by 3 bases; unmatched bases: 10. DNA for the CDR3: TGCAGCGATAAAGGACAGGTCGGGACAGATACGCAGTATTTT. It specifies CSDKGQVGTDTQYF.

The V call is TRBV2, the J call TRBJ2-1, with D perhaps matching TRBD1 (5 bases). Germline CDR1 SNHLY, CDR2 FYNNEI. This CDR3 is 14 amino acids long. The germline V and J ends were trimmed by 3 bases and 4 bases, with 10 bases remaining between them. This CDR3 is CASSDRQKYNEQFF. The CDR3 region has the DNA TGTGCCAGCAGTGATCGACAGAAATACAATGAGCAGTTCTTC.

This clonotype turned up a few times. J is TRBJ2-3 and V is TRBV9; tentative D call: TRBD2 (6 bases). Germline-derived CDR1 and CDR2 are SGDLS and YYNGEE. The V gene lost 3 bases and the J gene lost 9 bases, with 17 bases spanning the gap. The CDR3 has 14 residues. The CDR3 region is CASSEGTAKRTQYF. Here the CDR3 DNA reads TGTGCCAGCAGCGAGGGGACTGCAAAGAGAACGCAGTATTTT. Supplemented by reference TRBV9 and TRBJ2-3, the full variable domain reads DSGVTQTPKHLITATGQRVTLRCSPRSGDLSVYWYQQSLDQGLQFLIQYYNGEERAKGNILERFSAQQFPDLHSELNLSSLELGDSALYFCASSEGTAKRTQYFGPGTRLTVL.

This chain uses TRBV6-5 with TRBJ2-1, with 9 bases matching TRBD1. Trimming at V came to 0 bases and at J to 6 bases, leaving 15 bases not matched to a gene. Per germline, CDR1 MNHEY and CDR2 SVGAGI. The length of the CDR3 is 19 residues. The chain's CDR3 is CASSYSETGGLGAVNEQFF. In nucleotides, the CDR3 is TGTGCCAGCAGTTACTCTGAAACAGGGGGCCTAGGTGCGGTCAATGAGCAGTTCTTC.

Many counts were recorded for this clonotype. This rearrangement joins TRBV7-3 to TRBJ2-3; weak D call: TRBD1 (6 bases). V dropped 2 bases and J dropped 1 base, with 16 bases sitting between them. Germline V lookup: CDR1 SGHTA, CDR2 FQGTGA. The CDR3 spans 17 residues. In nucleotides, the CDR3 is TGTGCCAGCAGCTTATTCGGGGACACAATGGGCACAGATACGCAGTATTTT. It encodes CASSLFGDTMGTDTQYF.

The V and J genes are TRBV20-1 and TRBJ2-3, with D hard to call. The CDR3 has 12 amino acids. Trimming shortened V by 0 bases and J by 5 bases, and 6 bases separated the two germline ends. Germline V gene data show CDR1 as DFQATT and CDR2 as SNEGSKA (reference sequence). The chain's CDR3 is CSAREWRDTQYF. The DNA of the CDR3 is TGCAGTGCTAGAGAGTGGAGAGATACGCAGTATTTT.

This clonotype has a handful of counts. This rearrangement joins TRBV7-2 to TRBJ2-3; weak D call: TRBD2 (5 bases). Germline-derived CDR1 and CDR2 are SGHTA and FQGNSA. Trimming pared 1 base from V and 8 bases from J, leaving 13 bases between. The CDR3 extends over 14 amino acids. CDR3 in DNA: TGTGCCAGCAGCTTAGTACTAGTTACCGGTACGCAGTATTTT. Translated, it gives CASSLVLVTGTQYF.

In its sample, this clonotype was seen many times. The rearrangement joins TRBV4-2 to TRBJ2-5; D may be TRBD1 (5 bases). Germline values: CDR1 LGHNA, CDR2 YNFKEQ. V lost 4 bases and J 2 bases, leaving 8 bases between the germline ends. CDR3 size: 13 residues. CDR3 bases: TGTGCCAGCAGCCTACGACAGCAAGAGACCCAGTACTTC. This translates into CASSLRQQETQYF.

This chain links TRBV28 with TRBJ2-3; D tentatively reads TRBD1 or TRBD2 (5 bases each). Germline values: CDR1 MDHEN, CDR2 SYDVKM. Trimming shortened V by 4 bases and J by 0 bases, and 11 bases separated the two germline ends. The CDR3 spans 15 residues. The CDR3 here is CASSYLGASTDTQYF. The CDR3 region has the DNA TGTGCCAGCAGTTATCTCGGGGCGAGCACAGATACGCAGTATTTT.

This clonotype was found a few times. At one of its ends the junction is not consistent with the germline gene, which may arise from a read error. The rearrangement joins TRBV12-3 or TRBV12-4 to TRBJ2-5; D is ambiguous. There are 19 residues in the CDR3. Written as DNA, the CDR3 is TGTGCCAGCTGTTTAAGGCGGCGAGAGGTCACCAGTGGCCAAGAGACCCAGTACTTC. It specifies CASCLRRREVTSGQETQYF.

The chain recombines TRBV7-3 with TRBJ2-1, with 7 bases matching TRBD2. Germline V CDR1 and CDR2: SGHTA, FQGTGA. V dropped 5 bases and J dropped 2; count of bases not matched to a gene: 9. The CDR3 runs 16 residues. In DNA, the CDR3 is TGTGCCAGCAGCCGATTAGCGGGCAATACCTACAATGAGCAGTTCTTC. Its protein is CASSRLAGNTYNEQFF.

This clonotype was counted ten times or more. The chain employs TRBV5-6 and TRBJ1-6; D is undetermined. The CDR3 is 12 amino acids. Trimming removed 0 bases from V and 7 bases from J, with 2 bases in between. The germline gives CDR1 SGHDT, CDR2 YYEEEE. This CDR3 is CASSLGNSPLHF. CDR3 nucleotides: TGTGCCAGCAGCTTGGGGAATTCACCCCTCCACTTT.

This clonotype was counted at least ten times. V and J are TRBV19 and TRBJ2-4; either TRBD1 or TRBD2 may fit D (5 bases each). CDR3 length: 14 amino acids. Germline assignment: CDR1 LNHDA and CDR2 SQIVND (reference sequence). V was clipped by 6 bases and J by 7 bases, with 16 bases between them. CDR3 coding DNA: TGTGCCAGTAGGGGGGTGTGGGGGAAGAACATTCAGTACTTC. It translates to CASRGVWGKNIQYF.

Points on this clonotype: A read error may account for a junction end that differs from germline. The V call is TRBV12-3 or TRBV12-4, the J call TRBJ2-7; D not resolved. The CDR3 has 8 amino acids. The chain's CDR3 is CASSLPIF. CDR3 sequence (DNA): TGTGCCAGCAGTCTGCCCATCTTC.